This T cell receptor beta chain was captured by sequencing in a study of T cell repertoires in ileal Crohn's disease. In the study overall: The M6 sample came from neoterminal ileum during colonoscopy after surgery.

Specified time point: neoterminal ileum biopsy at postoperative endoscopy, about 6 months after surgery. In its sample, this clone was seen a few times. Mismatch with germline at one junction end may stem from a read error. Germline assignment: CDR1 SGHRS and CDR2 YFSETQ. The CDR3 has 12 amino acids. Profiled with immunoSEQ multiplex PCR; TCRdb holds only in-frame clones, not every one. Altogether fewer than 3,000 clones are present, roughly two thirds being singletons, with the ten largest covering approximately 21%. This rearrangement joins TRBV5-1 to TRBJ1-2, with TRBD1 matching over 7 bases. Sequenced input: ileal tissue. The source of this sequence is an adult with Crohn's disease. CDR3 nucleotides: TGCGCCAGCAGCTTGGGGGCCGACAGGGTCGCCTTC. Protein sequence: CASSLGADRVAF.